The clone carrying this T cell receptor beta chain was recorded at least ten times. As it was prepared, the TCRbeta library received unique molecular identifiers. Each CDR3 protein is one row after TCRdb ran MiXCR on the PCR reads. The sample shows over 550,000 distinct CDR3 sequences, roughly 10% of them seen only once. The germline V gene encodes CDR1 MDHEN and CDR2 SYDVKM. The CDR3 is 13 residues long. Trimming cost V 5 bases and J 8 bases, with 13 bases left between them. These data are taken from a study of T-cell reconstitution after alpha-beta-depleted transplantation in children. The rearrangement links TRBV28 to TRBJ2-1; the D gene is possibly TRBD2 (6 bases). This TCR was recovered from a human donor who donated a stem cell graft to a child with acute myeloid leukemia. The starting material was PBMCs from the stem cell graft donor, obtained from the stem cell graft. The CDR3 nucleotides are TGTGCCAGCAGTCCACCGGGAGTCGATGAGCAGTTCTTC. Translation: CASSPPGVDEQFF.